This T cell receptor (beta chain) appears in the sequencing data of a study of radiotherapy plus CTLA-4 blockade in lung cancer. The study, taken as a whole, reports: In blood, after radiotherapy plus ipilimumab, tumor-derived TCR clones expanded.

The study gave focal radiation plus ipilimumab CTLA-4 blockade to patients with chemo-refractory metastatic non-small-cell lung cancer. Sequencing was performed with immunoSEQ multiplex PCR; in TCRdb, only in-frame clones are kept and a portion is missing. This table has 80,000 or so clones, about 78% appearing once. With regard to this clone: The antigen is not known.

The germline gives CDR1 MNHEY, CDR2 SVGAGI. With V trimmed by 7 bases and J by 3 bases, 6 bases remained unmatched. The length of the CDR3 is 14 residues. Source: peripheral blood, taken from a patient treated with radiotherapy plus ipilimumab. The chain uses TRBV6-5 and TRBJ1-5; 7 positions match TRBD1. This TCR was recovered from a human donor with non-small cell lung cancer whose response to radiotherapy plus ipilimumab could not be evaluated. Some clones in this sample may be carry-over from other donors' samples. The CDR3 protein is CASTPTGINQPQHF. CDR3 nucleotide sequence: TGTGCCAGCACCCCGACAGGGATCAATCAGCCCCAGCATTTT.